The 14 T cell receptor beta chains in this list originate from one sample, sequenced in a study of shared clonotypes between healthy human individuals. TCRdb's copy holds only in-frame clones and misses some; the assay was immunoSEQ multiplex PCR. This sample has around 2,000,000 clones; approximately 95% occur once, and the top ten carry 0.1% to 0.15%. The sequenced material came from naive CD4+ T cells sorted from blood. Subset specified: CD45RA+ positively selected. The receptor source for this set is a man between 18 and 35 years old in good health.

The chain carries TRBV10-1 and TRBJ2-7; a weak D match, TRBD2 (6 bases). The CDR3 sequence is 14 residues long. V lost 3 bases to trimming and J lost 3 bases, with 12 bases between them. Per germline, CDR1 WNHNN and CDR2 SYGVQD (reference sequence). This CDR3 reads CASSDGGSLYEQYF. The CDR3 DNA sequence: TGCGCCAGCAGTGACGGGGGTAGTCTCTACGAGCAGTACTTC.

The chain has TRBV2 and TRBJ1-5; 9 bases align to TRBD1. The ends lost 6 bases at V and 5 bases at J; junction bases unmatched: 5. The CDR3 has 14 residues. From germline, CDR1 is SNHLY and CDR2 FYNNEI. CDR3 loop: CASSEDRGDQPQHF. CDR3 coding DNA: TGTGCCAGCAGCGAGGACAGGGGTGATCAGCCCCAGCATTTT.

This chain joins TRBV5-1 and TRBJ1-4; D call uncertain. Trimming shortened V by 1 base and J by 8 bases, and 12 bases separated the two germline ends. CDR1 is SGHRS, CDR2 YFSETQ, per germline. This CDR3 contains 14 residues. As DNA, the CDR3 is TGCGCCAGCAGCTTGACAGAGCTAGGAGAAAAACTGTTTTTT. The encoded protein is CASSLTELGEKLFF.

The genes are TRBV6-1 and TRBJ2-3, with a possible D match to TRBD1 (5 bases). Trimming pared 5 bases from V and 2 bases from J, leaving 8 bases between. Per the germline V gene, CDR1 is MNHNS and CDR2 is SASEGT. The CDR3 loop spans 13 amino acids. The CDR3 nucleotides read TGTGCCAGCAGTATGACAGCCACAGATACGCAGTATTTT. It encodes CASSMTATDTQYF.

The chain has TRBV7-9 and TRBJ2-7; D may be TRBD1 (6 bases). V was pared by 4 bases and J by 2 bases, with 9 bases between. The CDR3 is 13 residues long. From germline, CDR1 is SEHNR and CDR2 FQNEAQ (reference sequence). CDR3 nucleotides: TGTGCCAGCAGCTCCAGGGGTACCTACGAGCAGTACTTC. Residues: CASSSRGTYEQYF.

The chain recombines TRBV18 with TRBJ1-3; maybe TRBD1 (5 bases). Trimming removed 0 bases at V and 4 bases at J, with 13 bases between. Germline CDR1 and CDR2: KGHSH and LQKENI. The CDR3 is made up of 16 amino acids. This chain's CDR3 is CASSPPDKGAGNTIYF. In DNA, the CDR3 is TGTGCCAGCTCACCACCGGACAAGGGTGCAGGAAACACCATATATTTT.

This rearrangement joins TRBV18 to TRBJ2-1, with 7 bases aligning to TRBD2. The J segment lost 6 bases and the V segment lost 5 bases, leaving 10 bases of the junction unmatched. The CDR3 covers 15 residues. Germline loops: CDR1 KGHSH, CDR2 LQKENI. CDR3: CASSLTYTGGNEQFF. Written as DNA, the CDR3 is TGTGCCAGCTCATTAACGTATACGGGAGGCAATGAGCAGTTCTTC. The variable domain in full, with the rest retrieved from reference TRBV18 and TRBJ2-1, is NAGVMQNPRHLVRRRGQEARLRCSPMKGHSHVYWYRQLPEEGLKFMVYLQKENIIDESGMPKERFSAEFPKEGPSILRIQQVVRGDSAAYFCASSLTYTGGNEQFFGPGTRLTVL.

The chain uses TRBV5-1 and TRBJ2-6, with D tentatively TRBD2 (6 bases). The CDR3 has 15 amino acids. V was cut by 7 bases and J by 2 bases, with 13 bases left in between. Germline V lookup: CDR1 SGHRS, CDR2 YFSETQ. In DNA form, the CDR3 reads TGCGCCAGCCAGGAGGGTGACACTGGGGCCAACGTCCTGACTTTC. This gives the protein CASQEGDTGANVLTF. The full variable domain, with the rest looked up from reference TRBV5-1 and TRBJ2-6, is KAGVTQTPRYLIKTRGQQVTLSCSPISGHRSVSWYQQTPGQGLQFLFEYFSETQRNKGNFPGRFSGRQFSNSRSEMNVSTLELGDSALYLCASQEGDTGANVLTFGAGSRLTVL.

V usage is TRBV7-6 and J usage is TRBJ2-5, with D possibly being TRBD1 (6 bases). Per germline, CDR1 SGHVS and CDR2 FNYEAQ. Trimming took 2 bases from V and 5 from J, leaving 21 bases between them. This CDR3 comprises 17 residues. The CDR3 protein is CASSLSPGHSGVETQYF. DNA for the CDR3: TGTGCCAGCAGCTTATCCCCGGGACATTCAGGGGTGGAGACCCAGTACTTC.

The V call is TRBV4-1, the J call TRBJ1-5, with 7 bases identical to TRBD1. Trimming took 0 bases from V and 6 from J; bases not matched to a gene: 8. Germline V gene data show CDR1 as MGHRA and CDR2 as YSYEKL. This CDR3 comprises 16 residues. The CDR3 sequence: CASSQEGRGGFQPQHF. The CDR3 nucleotides are TGCGCCAGCAGCCAAGAAGGCAGGGGGGGGTTTCAGCCCCAGCATTTT.

The genes are TRBV18 and TRBJ2-2; 7 positions agree with TRBD2. Germline loops: CDR1 KGHSH, CDR2 LQKENI. After removal of 8 bases from V and 1 base from J, the junction contained 10 bases not matched to a gene. The CDR3 totals 16 residues. The DNA of the CDR3 is TGTGCCAGCCCAATCCAGCGGGGCCGGAACACCGGGGAGCTGTTTTTT. Translation: CASPIQRGRNTGELFF.

The V and J genes are TRBV7-2 and TRBJ1-1; possibly TRBD1 for D (6 bases). Germline V gene data show CDR1 as SGHTA and CDR2 as FQGNSA. The CDR3 spans 12 residues. The V end lost 1 base, the J end lost 8 bases, and 8 bases lay between the germline ends. For the CDR3, the DNA is TGTGCCAGCAGCTTAGGGACAGAAGAAGCTTTCTTT. It specifies CASSLGTEEAFF. Drawing the rest from reference TRBV7-2 and TRBJ1-1, the complete variable domain is GAGVSQSPSNKVTEKGKDVELRCDPISGHTALYWYRQSLGQGLEFLIYFQGNSAPDKSGLPSDRFSAERTGGSVSTLTIQRTQQEDSAVYLCASSLGTEEAFFGQGTRLTVV.

This rearrangement joins TRBV11-2 to TRBJ2-3, with D possibly TRBD1 on 6 matching bases. The V end lost 6 bases, the J end lost 2 bases, and 15 bases lay between the germline ends. The length of the CDR3 is 15 residues. The germline V gene has CDR1 SGHAT and CDR2 FQNNGV. Written as DNA, the CDR3 is TGTGCCAGCAGTTCTCAGGGGCCCTACACAGATACGCAGTATTTT. It codes for CASSSQGPYTDTQYF.

The chain couples TRBV19 to TRBJ1-2, with 12 bases fitting TRBD1. This CDR3 contains 14 residues. CDR1 and CDR2 from the germline V gene are LNHDA and SQIVND (reference sequence). Unmatched junction bases numbered 4, after V lost 3 bases and J lost 8 bases. DNA of the CDR3: TGTGCCAGTAGTATGGGACAGGGGGCGCCCGGCTACACCTTC. Translated: CASSMGQGAPGYTF. The full variable domain, rest sourced from reference TRBV19 and TRBJ1-2, is DGGITQSPKYLFRKEGQNVTLSCEQNLNHDAMYWYRQDPGQGLRLIYYSQIVNDFQKGDIAEGYSVSREKKESFPLTVTSAQKNPTAFYLCASSMGQGAPGYTFGSGTRLTVV.